This T cell receptor (beta chain) was profiled in a study of identifying expanded T cells in peripheral blood. This table comes from immunoSEQ multiplex PCR, and its TCRdb copy is limited to in-frame clones, with some not included. The sample includes more than 80,000 clones, around 88% seen only once; the top ten take approximately 4%. The length of the CDR3 is 14 residues. Deletions cut 1 base from V and 3 bases from J, with 7 bases between. The germline V gene encodes CDR1 SGHRS and CDR2 YFSETQ. The chain has TRBV5-1 and TRBJ2-2; a possible D gene is TRBD2 (5 bases). This sequence originates from a person aged 18 to 75 in good health. The sample consisted of blood. The CDR3 DNA reads as TGCGCCAGCAGCTTGTTCGGGGACACCGGGGAGCTGTTTTTT. Translated, it gives CASSLFGDTGELFF.